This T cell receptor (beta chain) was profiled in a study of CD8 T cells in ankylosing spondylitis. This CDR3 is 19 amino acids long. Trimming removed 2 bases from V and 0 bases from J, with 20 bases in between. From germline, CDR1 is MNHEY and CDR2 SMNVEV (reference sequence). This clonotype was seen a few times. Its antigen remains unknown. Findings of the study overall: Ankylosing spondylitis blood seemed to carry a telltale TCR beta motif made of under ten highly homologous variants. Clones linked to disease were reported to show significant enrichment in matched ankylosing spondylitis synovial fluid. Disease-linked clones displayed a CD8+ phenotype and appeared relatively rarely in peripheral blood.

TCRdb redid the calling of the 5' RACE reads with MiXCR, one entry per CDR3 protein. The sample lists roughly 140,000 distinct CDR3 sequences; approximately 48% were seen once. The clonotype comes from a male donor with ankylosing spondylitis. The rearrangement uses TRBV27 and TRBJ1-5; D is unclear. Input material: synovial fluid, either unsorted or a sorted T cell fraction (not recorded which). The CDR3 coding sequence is TGTGCCAGCAGTTTACCTCCGTGGCGGGAGACACTTAGCAATCAGCCCCAGCATTTT. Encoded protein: CASSLPPWRETLSNQPQHF.